This TCR beta chain was sequenced in a study of T cells after somatic rescue of genetic block. This CDR3 is 15 amino acids long. Germline V lookup: CDR1 SGHDT, CDR2 YYEEEE. Trimming stripped 4 bases from V and 2 bases from J, with 14 bases between. The table came from immunoSEQ multiplex PCR; TCRdb's copy has only in-frame clones and leaves some out. This table has fewer than 150,000 clones, just over 90% appearing once. The source material was peripheral blood mononuclear cells (PBMCs). The clonotype was recovered from a woman aged 18-35 years. The chain has TRBV5-6 and TRBJ2-3; D is unclear. The CDR3 sequence is CASSPSGRFTDTQYF. CDR3 DNA: TGTGCCAGCAGCCCGTCTGGGCGGTTCACAGATACGCAGTATTTT.